This TCR beta chain is drawn from a study of blood T cells in healthy people across ages. Germline CDR1 SQVTM, CDR2 ANQGSEA. V was trimmed by 1 base and J by 3 bases, leaving 10 bases between them. This CDR3 spans 15 amino acids. Sample-barcoded 5' priming and a J-beta primer mix drove a second PCR of roughly 6 to 12 cycles. MiXCR, applied by TCRdb to the 5' RACE reads, yields one record per CDR3 protein. Of 600,000 to 850,000 distinct CDR3 sequences listed, approximately 39% are singletons. The sample taken for sequencing was blood. The receptor was derived from a woman aged 60 to 75 in good health. The chain carries TRBV29-1 and TRBJ2-6; D is perhaps TRBD1 (5 bases). CDR3 residues: CSVEVLGVGANVLTF. The CDR3 DNA follows: TGCAGCGTTGAAGTATTAGGGGTTGGGGCCAACGTCCTGACTTTC.